One TCR beta chain is described in this entry. The sample originates from a study of T cells in Graves' hyperthyroidism and ophthalmopathy. Trimming left V 4 bases short and J 4 bases short, with 13 bases between. The CDR3 length is 14 residues. Looked up from germline, CDR1 is LGHNA and CDR2 is YSLEER. TCR beta CDR3 regions were amplified from RNA transcripts. A first-round RT-PCR of the TCR CDR3 used the HTBI primer set. TCRdb reprocessed the multiplex PCR reads with MiXCR, giving one entry per CDR3 protein. The sample carries over 700,000 distinct CDR3 sequences, roughly 40% recorded once. The V call is TRBV4-3, the J call TRBJ1-1; D is ambiguous. This clonotype originated in a man aged 18 to 29 with Graves' hyperthyroidism. Source material: blood. The CDR3 loop reads CASSPPDLGTEAFF. The CDR3 bases are TGCGCCAGCAGCCCCCCAGACCTTGGCACTGAAGCTTTCTTT.